This T cell receptor (beta chain) emerged from a study of blood T cell repertoires in COVID-19. The CDR3 totals 15 residues. After removal of 3 bases from V and 1 base from J, the junction contained 5 bases not matched to a gene. Germline V CDR1 and CDR2: PRHDT, FYEKMQ (reference sequence). As handled by the study authors: Amplification from reference gene primers served as the basis for estimated nucleated cell counts. The table came from immunoSEQ multiplex PCR; TCRdb's copy has only in-frame clones and leaves some out. V and J calls and clone size come straight from that table; D and trimming were deduced from the DNA. The table has about 310,000 clones, approximately 90% seen once. Cohort 3 donors were reported recovered after two negative PCRs, clearance, or symptom resolution.

The clonotype was recovered from a woman aged 40 to 50 who had recovered from COVID-19. Sequences were obtained from PBMCs or T cells enriched from blood (not recorded which). The rearrangement joins TRBV13 to TRBJ2-5, with 7 bases lining up with TRBD2. As DNA, the CDR3 is TGTGCCAGCAGCTTCGGCGGGAGACCCCAAGAGACCCAGTACTTC. This encodes CASSFGGRPQETQYF.